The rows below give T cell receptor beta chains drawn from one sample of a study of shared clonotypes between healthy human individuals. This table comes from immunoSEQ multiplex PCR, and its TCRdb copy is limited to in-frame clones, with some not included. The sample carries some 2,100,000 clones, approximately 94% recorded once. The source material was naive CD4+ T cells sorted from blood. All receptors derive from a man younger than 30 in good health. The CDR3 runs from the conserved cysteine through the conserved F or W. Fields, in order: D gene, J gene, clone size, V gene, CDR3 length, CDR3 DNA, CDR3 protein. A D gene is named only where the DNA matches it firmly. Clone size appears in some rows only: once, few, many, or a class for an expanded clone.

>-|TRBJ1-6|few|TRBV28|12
TGTGCCAGCAGTTTGGCTCCAGGCACCCTCCACTTT
CASSLAPGTLHF
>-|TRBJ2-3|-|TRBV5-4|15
TGTGCCAGCAGCTTGAATTTAGTTAGCACAGATACGCAGTATTTT
CASSLNLVSTDTQYF
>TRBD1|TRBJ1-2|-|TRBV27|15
TGTGCCAGCAGTCTCTGGACAGGGGGCAACTATGGCTACACCTTC
CASSLWTGGNYGYTF
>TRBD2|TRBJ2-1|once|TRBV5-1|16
TGCGCCAGCAGCACCGGGACTAGCGGGCCCCTCGGCGGGCAGTTCTTC
CASSTGTSGPLGGQFF
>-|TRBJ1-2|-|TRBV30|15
TGTGCCTGGAATCCGACGCAGACAGGCGCCTATGGCTACACCTTC
CAWNPTQTGAYGYTF
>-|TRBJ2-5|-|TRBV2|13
TGTGCCAGCAAACGGACGGATAAAGAGACCCAGTACTTC
CASKRTDKETQYF
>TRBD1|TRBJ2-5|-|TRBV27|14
TGTGCCAGCAGTTTAAGGACAGGGGGAGAGACCCAGTACTTC
CASSLRTGGETQYF
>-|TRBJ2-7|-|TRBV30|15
TGTGCCTGGAGTGTAAGTGGCGAGGATTGGGACGAGCAGTACTTC
CAWSVSGEDWDEQYF
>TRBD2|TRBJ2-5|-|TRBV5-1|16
TGCGCCAGCAGCTTGGCCTCCCTAGCGGGTGGAGAGACCCAGTACTTC
CASSLASLAGGETQYF
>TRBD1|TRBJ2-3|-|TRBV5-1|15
TGCGCCAGCAGCTCCACAGGGGTGGTTGCAGATACGCAGTATTTT
CASSSTGVVADTQYF
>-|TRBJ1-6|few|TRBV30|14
TGTGCCTGGATCCCCGACAGCTTTGGTTCACCCCTCCACTTT
CAWIPDSFGSPLHF
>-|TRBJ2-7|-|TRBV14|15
TGTGCCAGCAGCCAAGTGAGGGTCCCCACTCTCGAGCAGTACTTC
CASSQVRVPTLEQYF
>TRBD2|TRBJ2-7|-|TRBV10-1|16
TGCGCCAGCAGTTCGGGAGGGGCGGGGAGAAGGAACGAGCAGTACTTC
CASSSGGAGRRNEQYF
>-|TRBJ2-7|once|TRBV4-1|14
TGCGCCAGCAGCCAAGGAGAGGGGCGCTACGAGCAGTACTTC
CASSQGEGRYEQYF
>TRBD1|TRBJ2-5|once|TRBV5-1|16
TGCGCCAGCTTACTTACAGGGGTAGAGAGACAAGAGACCCAGTACTTC
CASLLTGVERQETQYF
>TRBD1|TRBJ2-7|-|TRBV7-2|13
TGTGCCAGCAGCCAGACAGGGGTCTACGAGCAGTACTTC
CASSQTGVYEQYF
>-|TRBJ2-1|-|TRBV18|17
TGTGCCAGCTCACCACCGCAAACGACGGGACAAGACAATGAGCAGTTCTTC
CASSPPQTTGQDNEQFF
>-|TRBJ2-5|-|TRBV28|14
TGTGCCAGCAGTTTCGGCGGGTACCAAGAGACCCAGTACTTC
CASSFGGYQETQYF
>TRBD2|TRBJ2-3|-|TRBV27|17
TGTGCCAGCAGGGAAACTAGCGGGGGCCGTTACACAGATACGCAGTATTTT
CASRETSGGRYTDTQYF
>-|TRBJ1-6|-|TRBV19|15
TGTGCCAGTAGTATCCTTAGGTACGGGGATTCACCCCTCCACTTT
CASSILRYGDSPLHF
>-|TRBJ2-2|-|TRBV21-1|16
TGTGCCATCCCCCCCTACAGGGGGCGGGACACCGGGGAGCTGTTTTTT
CAIPPYRGRDTGELFF
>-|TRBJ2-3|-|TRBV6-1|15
TGTGCCAGCAGCGCTACGCCGGGGGCTGTGGATACGCAGTATTTT
CASSATPGAVDTQYF
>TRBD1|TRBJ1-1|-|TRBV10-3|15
TGTGCCATCAGTGAAACCGGGACAGAGAACACTGAAGCTTTCTTT
CAISETGTENTEAFF
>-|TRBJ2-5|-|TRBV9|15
TGTGCCAGCAGCGTAGCTAGCCGATTCCAAGAGACCCAGTACTTC
CASSVASRFQETQYF
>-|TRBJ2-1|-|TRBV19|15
TGTGCCAGTAGTATGGGTGGATTGGAGAACAATGAGCAGTTCTTC
CASSMGGLENNEQFF
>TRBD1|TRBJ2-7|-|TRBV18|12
TGTGCCAGCTCACCAGAGAGGGACAGGGAATACTTC
CASSPERDREYF
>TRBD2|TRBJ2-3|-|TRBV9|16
TGTGCCAGCAGCGTAAACCTCGGACTAGCGCCGGATACGCAGTATTTT
CASSVNLGLAPDTQYF
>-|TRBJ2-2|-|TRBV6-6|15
TGTGCCAGCAGTTACGGGACACCTAACACCGGGGAGCTGTTTTTT
CASSYGTPNTGELFF
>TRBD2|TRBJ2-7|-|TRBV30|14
TGTGCCTGGAGTGTGGCAAGCGGGGCCTTCGAGCAGTACTTC
CAWSVASGAFEQYF
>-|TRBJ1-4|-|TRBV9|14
TGTGCCAGCAGCGTGGGCATCGTGGATGAAAAACTGTTTTTT
CASSVGIVDEKLFF
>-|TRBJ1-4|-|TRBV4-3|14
TGCGCCAGCAGCCTTGTGGGGCAGGGAGTGAAACTGTTTTTT
CASSLVGQGVKLFF
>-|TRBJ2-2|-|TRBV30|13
TGTGCCTGGAGTACAGACCACACCGGGGAGCTGTTTTTT
CAWSTDHTGELFF
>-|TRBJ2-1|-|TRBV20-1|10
TGCAGTGCTACCCGGGATGAGCAGTTCTTC
CSATRDEQFF
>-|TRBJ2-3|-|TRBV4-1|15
TGCGCCAGCAGCCAAGAAGGACACCTCACAGATACGCAGTATTTT
CASSQEGHLTDTQYF
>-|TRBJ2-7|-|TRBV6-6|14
TGTGCCAGCAGTTCACAAGAACGACTAATCGAGCAGTACTTC
CASSSQERLIEQYF
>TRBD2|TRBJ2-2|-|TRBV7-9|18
TGTGCCAGCAGCTTAATAATTAGTGGGACTATGAACACCGGGGAGCTGTTTTTT
CASSLIISGTMNTGELFF
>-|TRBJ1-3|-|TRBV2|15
TGTGCCAGCAGTGAAGTTTTGGCCTCTGGAAACACCATATATTTT
CASSEVLASGNTIYF
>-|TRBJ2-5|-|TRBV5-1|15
TGCGCCAGCAGCTTGGCGCAGGGAAATACTGAGACCCAGTACTTC
CASSLAQGNTETQYF
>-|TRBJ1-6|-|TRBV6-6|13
TGTGCCACAACGACCGGAGGGTATTCACCCCTCCACTTT
CATTTGGYSPLHF
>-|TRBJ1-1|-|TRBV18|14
TGTGCCAGCTCGCAGCAACGGGAGGGCACTGAAGCTTTCTTT
CASSQQREGTEAFF
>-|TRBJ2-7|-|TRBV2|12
TGTGCCAGCAACGGACCCAGCTACGAGCAGTACTTC
CASNGPSYEQYF